This section outlines one T cell receptor (beta chain) sequence together with its context. Its antigen is unidentified. From blood CD8+ and CD4+ T cells, TCR beta sequences were generated. It was negative isolation that provided the CD8+ and CD4+ T cells, whereas TEMRA cells were enriched by FACS. RNA totalling roughly 0.45 to 1 ug underwent reverse transcription with random hexamers. A multiplex approach, immunoSEQ multiplex PCR, amplified TCR beta CDR3 across 54 Vbeta and 13 Jbeta. TCRdb reprocessed the immunoSEQ multiplex PCR reads via MiXCR and lists one record per CDR3 protein. The data contain more than 85,000 distinct CDR3 sequences, around 94% of them singletons. The CDR3 contains 15 residues. Trimming left V 6 bases short and J 0 bases short, with 9 bases between. The data derive from a study of CD8 T cells in Susac syndrome. Study-wide results and limits: The authors found no clonal expansion in Susac syndrome CD4+ T cell repertoires.

The sequencing input was CD4+ T cells from PBMCs. This TCR was recovered from a human donor with Susac syndrome. The chain is built from TRBV12-3 or TRBV12-4 and TRBJ2-6; D is uncertain. The CDR3 coding sequence is TGTGCCAGCAGCCCTCGGGTCTCTGGGGCCAACGTCCTGACTTTC. Translating gives CASSPRVSGANVLTF.